The sequence of this T cell receptor beta chain was determined in a study of T cell clusters in autoimmune cytopenias. TRB was amplified from approximately 250 ng of peripheral blood genomic DNA per sample. TRB rearrangements were amplified by touch-down multiplex PCR with mixed TRB-A/B primers. TCRdb derives one entry per CDR3 protein from the multiplex PCR reads, leaving out DNA. Seen in this sample are 15,000 or so distinct CDR3 sequences; the ten most common clones hold roughly 2.3%. As for this clonotype: Its antigen is as yet unknown.

Study findings and constraints: TRB repertoire shifts in secondary cytopenia and chronic lymphocytic leukemia mostly reflected lymphoma, not autoimmunity.

CDR3 length: 13 residues. Germline values: CDR1 SEHNR, CDR2 FQNEAQ (reference sequence). This TCR was sampled from a human donor with an autoimmune cytopenia or autoimmune hepatitis (not recorded which). The rearrangement joins TRBV7-9 to TRBJ2-1; TCRdb's D gene call, TRBD2, goes unchecked for lack of DNA. The sequencing sample was made of peripheral blood. CDR3 loop: CASSRLAGETKFF.